This paragraph covers one T cell receptor beta chain sequence. Per the original methods: Amplified reference gene primers provided the basis for estimating nucleated cell counts. The method was immunoSEQ multiplex PCR; TCRdb's version includes in-frame clones alone and lacks a portion of them. V and J calls and clone size are given by that table; D and trimming were obtained from the DNA. This sample has around 260,000 clones, with 86% found just once. The entry originates in a study of blood T cell repertoires in COVID-19. Turning to the study itself: COVID-19 samples from acute and convalescent phases originated in the United States, Italy and Spain. T cells, B-cell-depleted T cells, or PBMCs supplied cDNA or gDNA.

With 5 bases clipped from V and 6 bases from J, the junction kept 1 base outside the gene matches. CDR1 and CDR2 from the germline V gene are SNHLY and FYNNEI. There are 11 residues in the CDR3. The sample comprised peripheral blood. J is TRBJ2-7 and V is TRBV2; TRBD1 agrees at 7 bases. This sequence originates from a man in his late teens or twenties with active or convalescent COVID-19. The CDR3, as DNA: TGTGCCAGCAGTTCAGGGGGCGAGCAGTACTTC. Protein: CASSSGGEQYF.